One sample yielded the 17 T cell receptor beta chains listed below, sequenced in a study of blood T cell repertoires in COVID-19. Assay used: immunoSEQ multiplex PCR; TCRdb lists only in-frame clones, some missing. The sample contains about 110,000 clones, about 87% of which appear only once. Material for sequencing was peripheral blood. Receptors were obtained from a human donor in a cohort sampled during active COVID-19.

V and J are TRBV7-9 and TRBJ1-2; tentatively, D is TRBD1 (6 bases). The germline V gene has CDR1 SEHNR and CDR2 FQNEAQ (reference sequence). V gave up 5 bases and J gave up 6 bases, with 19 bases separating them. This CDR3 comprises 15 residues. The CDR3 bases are TGTGCCAGCAGCCCAGGGGTCAGGGAGCTAGATGGCTACACCTTC. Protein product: CASSPGVRELDGYTF.

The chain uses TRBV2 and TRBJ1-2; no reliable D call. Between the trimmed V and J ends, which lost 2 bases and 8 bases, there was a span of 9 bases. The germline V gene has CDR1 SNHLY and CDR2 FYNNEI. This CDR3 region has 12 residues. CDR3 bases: TGTGCCAGCAGTGAACGGGGTAGGGGCTACACCTTC. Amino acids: CASSERGRGYTF.

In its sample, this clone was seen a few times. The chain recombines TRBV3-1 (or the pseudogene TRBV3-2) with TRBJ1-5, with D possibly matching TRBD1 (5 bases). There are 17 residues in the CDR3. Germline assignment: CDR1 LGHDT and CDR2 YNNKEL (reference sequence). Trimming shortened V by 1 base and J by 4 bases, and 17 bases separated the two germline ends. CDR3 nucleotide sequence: TGTGCCAGCAGCCAAGGATTCGGGGGGGGTCGGAATCAGCCCCAGCATTTT. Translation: CASSQGFGGGRNQPQHF.

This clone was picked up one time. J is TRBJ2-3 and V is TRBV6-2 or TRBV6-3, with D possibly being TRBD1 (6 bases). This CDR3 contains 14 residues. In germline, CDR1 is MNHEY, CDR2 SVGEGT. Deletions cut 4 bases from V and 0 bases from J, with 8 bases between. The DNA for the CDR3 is TGTGCCAGCAGTTCAACAGGGAGCACAGATACGCAGTATTTT. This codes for CASSSTGSTDTQYF.

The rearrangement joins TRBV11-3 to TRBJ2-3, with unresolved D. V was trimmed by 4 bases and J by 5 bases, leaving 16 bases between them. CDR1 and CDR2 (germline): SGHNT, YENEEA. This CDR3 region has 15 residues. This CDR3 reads CASSSTLNPQDTQYF. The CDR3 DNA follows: TGTGCCAGCAGCTCCACATTGAACCCTCAAGATACGCAGTATTTT.

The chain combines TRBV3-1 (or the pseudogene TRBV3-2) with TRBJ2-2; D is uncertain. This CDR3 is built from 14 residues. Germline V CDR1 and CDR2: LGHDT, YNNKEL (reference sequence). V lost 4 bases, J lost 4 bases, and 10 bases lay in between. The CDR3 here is CASSRLSGTGELFF. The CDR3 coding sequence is TGTGCCAGCAGCCGCCTATCAGGCACCGGGGAGCTGTTTTTT.

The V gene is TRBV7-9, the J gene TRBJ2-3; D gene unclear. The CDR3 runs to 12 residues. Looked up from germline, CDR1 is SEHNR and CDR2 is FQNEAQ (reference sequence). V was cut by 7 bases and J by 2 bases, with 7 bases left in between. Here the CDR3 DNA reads TGTGCCAGCACTCGAGACACAGATACGCAGTATTTT. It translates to CASTRDTDTQYF.

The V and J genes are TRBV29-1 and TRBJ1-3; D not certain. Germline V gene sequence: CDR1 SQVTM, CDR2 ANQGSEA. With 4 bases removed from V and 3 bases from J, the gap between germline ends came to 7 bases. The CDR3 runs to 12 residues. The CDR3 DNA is TGCAGCGTTGGAGGGCTTGGAAACACCATATATTTT. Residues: CSVGGLGNTIYF.

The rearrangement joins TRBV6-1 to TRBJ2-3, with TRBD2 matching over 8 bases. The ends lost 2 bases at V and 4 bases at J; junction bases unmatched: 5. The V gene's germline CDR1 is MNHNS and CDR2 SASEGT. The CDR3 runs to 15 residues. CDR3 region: CASSEPGGGADTQYF. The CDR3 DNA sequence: TGTGCCAGCAGTGAACCGGGGGGGGGCGCAGATACGCAGTATTTT.

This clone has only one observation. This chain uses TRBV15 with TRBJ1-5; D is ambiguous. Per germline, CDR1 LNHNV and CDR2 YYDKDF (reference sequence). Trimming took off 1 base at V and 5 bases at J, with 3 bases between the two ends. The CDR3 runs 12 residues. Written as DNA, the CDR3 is TGTGCCACCAGCAGAGGAGATCAGCCCCAGCATTTT. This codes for CATSRGDQPQHF.

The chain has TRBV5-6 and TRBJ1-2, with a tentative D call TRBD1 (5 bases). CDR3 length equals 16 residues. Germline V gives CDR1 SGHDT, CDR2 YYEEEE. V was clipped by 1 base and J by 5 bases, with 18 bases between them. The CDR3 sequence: CASSLQAGAGDYGYTF. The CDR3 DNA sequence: TGTGCCAGCAGCTTGCAAGCTGGGGCTGGGGATTATGGCTACACCTTC.

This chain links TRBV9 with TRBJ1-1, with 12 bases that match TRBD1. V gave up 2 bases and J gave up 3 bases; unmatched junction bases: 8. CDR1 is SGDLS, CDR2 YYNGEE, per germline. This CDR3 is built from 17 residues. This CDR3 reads CASSVQRGTGGDTEAFF. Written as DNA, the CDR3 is TGTGCCAGCAGCGTCCAGAGGGGGACAGGGGGCGACACTGAAGCTTTCTTT.

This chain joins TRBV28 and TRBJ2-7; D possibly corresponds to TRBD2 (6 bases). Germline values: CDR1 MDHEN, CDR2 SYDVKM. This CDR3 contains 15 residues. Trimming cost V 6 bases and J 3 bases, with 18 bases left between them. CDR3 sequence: CASRQRRDSGYEQYF. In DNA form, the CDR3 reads TGTGCCAGCAGGCAACGCCGGGACTCAGGCTACGAGCAGTACTTC.

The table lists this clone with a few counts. This CDR3 reads CASRTAGAPEQFF. The CDR3 coding sequence is TGTGCCAGCAGAACAGCGGGAGCCCCCGAGCAGTTCTTC. V is TRBV6-5 and J is TRBJ2-1; 8 nucleotides match TRBD2. Trimming removed 6 bases from V and 10 bases from J; junction bases left unmatched: 8. Germline V gene sequence: CDR1 MNHEY, CDR2 SVGAGI. The CDR3 runs 13 residues.

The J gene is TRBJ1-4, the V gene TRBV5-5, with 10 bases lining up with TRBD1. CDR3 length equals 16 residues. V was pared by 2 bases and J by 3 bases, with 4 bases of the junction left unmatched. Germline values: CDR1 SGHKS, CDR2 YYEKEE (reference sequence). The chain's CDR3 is CASSLGTGVANEKLFF. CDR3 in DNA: TGTGCCAGCAGCTTAGGGACAGGGGTAGCTAATGAAAAACTGTTTTTT.

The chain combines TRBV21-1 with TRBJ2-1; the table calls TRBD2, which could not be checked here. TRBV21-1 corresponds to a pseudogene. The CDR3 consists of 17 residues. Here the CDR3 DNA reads TGTGCCAGCAGCAAAGCGAGGGGAGGGGAGCCATACAATGAGCAGTTCTTC. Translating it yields CASSKARGGEPYNEQFF.

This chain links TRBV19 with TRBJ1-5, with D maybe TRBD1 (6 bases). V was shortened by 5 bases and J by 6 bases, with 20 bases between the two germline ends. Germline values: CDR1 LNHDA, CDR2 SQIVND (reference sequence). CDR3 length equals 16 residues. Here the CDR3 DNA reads TGTGCCAGTAGTTCCAGGGGCCCGGGGGGGTCTCAGCCCCAGCATTTT. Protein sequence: CASSSRGPGGSQPQHF.